This T cell receptor (beta chain) was obtained from a study of OX40 agonist ivuxolimab in advanced cancers. Overall study: Clinicians treated patients with ivuxolimab, an agonistic anti-OX40 (CD134) antibody. In this trial design, patients received ivuxolimab intravenously at 0.01 to 10 mg/kg every 2 weeks. Study results and caveats: The CD4+ and CD8+ T cells in the blood had expanded clonally by week 6 at 0.1 to 3.0 mg/kg. Antigen specificity remained undetermined for the expanded peripheral T cells.

Comments on this clone: The antigen is undetermined.

Repertoires were generated with immunoSEQ multiplex PCR, while TCRdb's copy carries only in-frame clones and drops some. The sample records 90,000 to 95,000 clones, over 75% being singletons. CDR3 length: 16 residues. Germline CDR1 is ENHRY and CDR2 is SYGVKD. Germline trimming cut 3 bases from V and 4 bases from J; bases unmatched to any gene: 6. Sample: CD4+ or CD8+ T cells sorted from blood, taken in a trial of the OX40 agonist ivuxolimab. The V gene is TRBV10-3, the J gene TRBJ2-1; TRBD1 matches at 10 bases. The TCR was taken from an adult with an advanced solid tumor such as melanoma, head and neck, liver or kidney cancer. The CDR3 loop is CAISENPGQGYNEQFF. In DNA, the CDR3 is TGTGCCATCAGTGAAAATCCGGGACAGGGGTACAATGAGCAGTTCTTC.